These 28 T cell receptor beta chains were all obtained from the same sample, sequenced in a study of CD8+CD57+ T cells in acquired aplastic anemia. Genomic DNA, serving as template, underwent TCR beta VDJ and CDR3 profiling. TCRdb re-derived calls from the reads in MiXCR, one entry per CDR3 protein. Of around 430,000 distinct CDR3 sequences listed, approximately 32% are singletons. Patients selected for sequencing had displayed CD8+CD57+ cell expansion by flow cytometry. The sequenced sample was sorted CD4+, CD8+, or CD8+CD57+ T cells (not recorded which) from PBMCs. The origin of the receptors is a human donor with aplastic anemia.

CDR3 loop: CSASGQGLGYTF. CDR3 DNA: TGCAGTGCTAGTGGCCAGGGACTTGGCTACACCTTC. The rearrangement links TRBV20-1 to TRBJ1-2, with TRBD1 as a possible D gene (5 bases). The CDR3 runs to 12 residues. Deletions cut 3 bases from V and 7 bases from J, with 12 bases between. Germline CDR1 reads DFQATT; CDR2 reads SNEGSKA (reference sequence).

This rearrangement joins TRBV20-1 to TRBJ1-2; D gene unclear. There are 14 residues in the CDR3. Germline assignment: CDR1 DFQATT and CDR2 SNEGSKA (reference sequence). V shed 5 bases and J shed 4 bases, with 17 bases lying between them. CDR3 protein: CSAPPPGHIYGYTF. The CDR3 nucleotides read TGCAGTGCTCCCCCCCCGGGTCATATCTATGGCTACACCTTC.

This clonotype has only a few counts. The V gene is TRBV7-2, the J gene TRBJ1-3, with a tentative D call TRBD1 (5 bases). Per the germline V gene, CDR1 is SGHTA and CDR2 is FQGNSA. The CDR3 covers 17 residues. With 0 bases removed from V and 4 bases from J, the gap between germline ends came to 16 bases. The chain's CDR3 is CASSLALSRGRGNTIYF. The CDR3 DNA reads TGTGCCAGCAGCTTAGCACTGTCACGGGGGAGGGGAAACACCATATATTTT.

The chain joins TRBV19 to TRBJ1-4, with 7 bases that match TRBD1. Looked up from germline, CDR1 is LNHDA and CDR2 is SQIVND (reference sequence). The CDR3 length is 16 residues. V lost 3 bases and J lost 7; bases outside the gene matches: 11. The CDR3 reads CASSIQGGQGSEKLFF. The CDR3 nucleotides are TGTGCCAGTAGTATCCAAGGGGGCCAGGGAAGTGAAAAACTGTTTTTT.

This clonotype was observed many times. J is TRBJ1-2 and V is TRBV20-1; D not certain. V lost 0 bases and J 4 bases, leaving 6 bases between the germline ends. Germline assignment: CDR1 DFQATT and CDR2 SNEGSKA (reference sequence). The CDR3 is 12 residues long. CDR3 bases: TGCAGTGCTAGAGATCTTAGCTATGGCTACACCTTC. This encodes CSARDLSYGYTF.

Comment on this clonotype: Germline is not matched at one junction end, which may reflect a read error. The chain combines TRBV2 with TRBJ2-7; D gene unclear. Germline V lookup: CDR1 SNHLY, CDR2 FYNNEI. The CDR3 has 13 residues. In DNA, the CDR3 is TGTGTCAGCAGTGAAGGTCCCGGGTATGAGCAGTACTTC. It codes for CVSSEGPGYEQYF.

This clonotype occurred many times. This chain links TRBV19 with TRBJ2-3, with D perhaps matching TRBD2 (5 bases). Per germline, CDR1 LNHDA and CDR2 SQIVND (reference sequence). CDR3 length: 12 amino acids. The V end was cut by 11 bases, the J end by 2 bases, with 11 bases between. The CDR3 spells CAPSGYTDTQYF. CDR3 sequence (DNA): TGTGCCCCCAGCGGCTACACAGATACGCAGTATTTT.

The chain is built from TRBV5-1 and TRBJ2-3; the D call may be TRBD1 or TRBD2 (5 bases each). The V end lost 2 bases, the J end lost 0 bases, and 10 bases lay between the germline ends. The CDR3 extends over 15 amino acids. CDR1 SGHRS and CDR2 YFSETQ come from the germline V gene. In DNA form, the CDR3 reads TGCGCCAGCAGCTTCGGGGACCTAAGCACAGATACGCAGTATTTT. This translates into CASSFGDLSTDTQYF. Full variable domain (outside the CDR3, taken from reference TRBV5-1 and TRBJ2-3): KAGVTQTPRYLIKTRGQQVTLSCSPISGHRSVSWYQQTPGQGLQFLFEYFSETQRNKGNFPGRFSGRQFSNSRSEMNVSTLELGDSALYLCASSFGDLSTDTQYFGPGTRLTVL.

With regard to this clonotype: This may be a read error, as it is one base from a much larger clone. The CDR3 loop reads CASGMATSAPSEQYF. The CDR3, as DNA: TGTGCCAGTGGTATGGCCACTAGCGCTCCCTCCGAGCAGTACTTC. The chain is built from TRBV19 and TRBJ2-7, with TRBD2 matching over 7 bases. The CDR3 is made up of 15 amino acids. From germline, CDR1 is LNHDA and CDR2 SQIVND (reference sequence).

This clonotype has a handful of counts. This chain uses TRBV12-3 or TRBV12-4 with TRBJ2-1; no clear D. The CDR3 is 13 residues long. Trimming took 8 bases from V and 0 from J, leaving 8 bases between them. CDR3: CASAGDSYNEQFF. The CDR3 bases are TGTGCCAGCGCAGGTGACTCCTACAATGAGCAGTTCTTC.

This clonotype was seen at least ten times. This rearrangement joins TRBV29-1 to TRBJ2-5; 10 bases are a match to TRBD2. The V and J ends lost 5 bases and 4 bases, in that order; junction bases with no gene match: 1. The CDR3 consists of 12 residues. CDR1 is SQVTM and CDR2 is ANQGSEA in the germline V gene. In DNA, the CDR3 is TGCAGCGTTTTAGCGGGGGGAGAGACCCAGTACTTC. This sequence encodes CSVLAGGETQYF.

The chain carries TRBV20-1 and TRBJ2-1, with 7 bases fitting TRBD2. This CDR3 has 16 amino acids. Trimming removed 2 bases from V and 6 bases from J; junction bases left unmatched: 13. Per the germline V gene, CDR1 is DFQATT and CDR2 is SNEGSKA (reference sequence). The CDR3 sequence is CSARRTVTSPLNEQFF. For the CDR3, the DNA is TGCAGTGCTAGAAGAACCGTGACTAGCCCCCTCAATGAGCAGTTCTTC.

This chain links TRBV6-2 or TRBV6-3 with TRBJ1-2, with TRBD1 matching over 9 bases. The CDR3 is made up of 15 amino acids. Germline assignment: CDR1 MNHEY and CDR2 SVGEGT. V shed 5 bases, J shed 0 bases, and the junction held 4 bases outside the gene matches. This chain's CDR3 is CASSGTGQANYGYTF. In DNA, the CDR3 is TGTGCCAGCAGTGGGACAGGGCAAGCTAACTATGGCTACACCTTC.

DNA for the CDR3: TGTGCCAGCAGTAGGACAGGGGGCGTCGAAAAACTGTTTTTT. This sequence encodes CASSRTGGVEKLFF. The rearrangement links TRBV6-2 or TRBV6-3 to TRBJ1-4; TRBD1 matches at 11 bases. From germline, CDR1 is MNHEY and CDR2 SVGEGT. J gave up 8 bases and V 5 bases, and 4 bases lay outside the gene matches. The CDR3 spans 14 residues.

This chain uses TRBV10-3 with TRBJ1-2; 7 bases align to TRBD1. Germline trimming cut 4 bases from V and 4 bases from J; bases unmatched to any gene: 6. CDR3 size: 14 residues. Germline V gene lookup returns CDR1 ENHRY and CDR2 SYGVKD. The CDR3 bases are TGTGCCATCAGTGCTCGACAGGGAGGCTATGGCTACACCTTC. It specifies CAISARQGGYGYTF.

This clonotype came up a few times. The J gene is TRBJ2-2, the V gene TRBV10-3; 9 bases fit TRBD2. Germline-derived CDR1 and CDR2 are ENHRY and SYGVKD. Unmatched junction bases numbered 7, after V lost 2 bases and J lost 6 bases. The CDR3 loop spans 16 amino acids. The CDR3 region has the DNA TGTGCCATCAGTGAGCCAGCGGGAGGTTTTCCCGGGGAGCTGTTTTTT. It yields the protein CAISEPAGGFPGELFF.

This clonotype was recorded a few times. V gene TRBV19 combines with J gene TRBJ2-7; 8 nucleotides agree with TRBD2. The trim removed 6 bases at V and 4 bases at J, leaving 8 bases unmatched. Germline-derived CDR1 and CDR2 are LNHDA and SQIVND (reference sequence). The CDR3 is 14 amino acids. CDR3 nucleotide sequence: TGTGCCAGTAGCCGGACACGGGGGGGGTACGAGCAGTACTTC. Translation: CASSRTRGGYEQYF.

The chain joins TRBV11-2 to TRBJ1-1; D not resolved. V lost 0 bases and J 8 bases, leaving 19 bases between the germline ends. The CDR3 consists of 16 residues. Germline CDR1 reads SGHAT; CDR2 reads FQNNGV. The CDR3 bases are TGTGCCAGCAGCTTAGATTTGGTTCGGCAGGAGACAGAAGCTTTCTTT. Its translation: CASSLDLVRQETEAFF. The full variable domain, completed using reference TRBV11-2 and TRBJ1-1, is EAGVAQSPRYKIIEKRQSVAFWCNPISGHATLYWYQQILGQGPKLLIQFQNNGVVDDSQLPKDRFSAERLKGVDSTLKIQPAKLEDSAVYLCASSLDLVRQETEAFFGQGTRLTVV.

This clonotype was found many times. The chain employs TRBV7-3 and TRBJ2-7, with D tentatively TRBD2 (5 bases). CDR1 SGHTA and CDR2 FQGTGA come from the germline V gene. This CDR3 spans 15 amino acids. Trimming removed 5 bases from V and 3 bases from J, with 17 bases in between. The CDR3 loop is CASSALPAGRYEQYF. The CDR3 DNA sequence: TGTGCCAGCAGCGCCCTCCCCGCGGGTCGCTACGAGCAGTACTTC.

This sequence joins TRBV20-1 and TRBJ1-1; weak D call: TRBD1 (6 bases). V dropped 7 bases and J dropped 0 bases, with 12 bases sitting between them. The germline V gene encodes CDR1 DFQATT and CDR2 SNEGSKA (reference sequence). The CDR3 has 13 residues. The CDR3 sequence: CSVQDSMNTEAFF. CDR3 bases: TGCAGTGTTCAGGACAGCATGAACACTGAAGCTTTCTTT.

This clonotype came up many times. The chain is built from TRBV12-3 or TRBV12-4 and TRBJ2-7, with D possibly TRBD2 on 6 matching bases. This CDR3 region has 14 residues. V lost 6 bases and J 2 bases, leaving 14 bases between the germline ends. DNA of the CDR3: TGTGCCAGCAGGCCGGGGGTAACCGCCTACGAGCAGTACTTC. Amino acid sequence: CASRPGVTAYEQYF.

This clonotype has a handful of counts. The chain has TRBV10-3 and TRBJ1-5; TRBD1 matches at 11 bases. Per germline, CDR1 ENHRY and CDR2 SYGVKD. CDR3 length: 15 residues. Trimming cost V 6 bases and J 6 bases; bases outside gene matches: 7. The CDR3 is CAIRLGQGDGQPQHF. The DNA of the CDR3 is TGTGCCATCAGACTGGGACAGGGGGATGGTCAGCCCCAGCATTTT.

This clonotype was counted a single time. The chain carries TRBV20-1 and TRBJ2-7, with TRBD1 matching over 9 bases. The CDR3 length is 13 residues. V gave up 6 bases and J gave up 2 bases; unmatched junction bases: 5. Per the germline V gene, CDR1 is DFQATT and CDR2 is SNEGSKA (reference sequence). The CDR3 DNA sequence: TGCAGTGCCGTCAGGACAGGGGCCTACGAGCAGTACTTC. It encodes CSAVRTGAYEQYF.

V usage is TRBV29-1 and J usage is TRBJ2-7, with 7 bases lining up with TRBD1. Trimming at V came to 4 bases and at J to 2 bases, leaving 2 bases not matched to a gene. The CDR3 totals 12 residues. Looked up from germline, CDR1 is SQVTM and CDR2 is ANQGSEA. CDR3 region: CSVGGQAYEQYF. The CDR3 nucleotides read TGCAGCGTTGGAGGACAGGCCTACGAGCAGTACTTC.

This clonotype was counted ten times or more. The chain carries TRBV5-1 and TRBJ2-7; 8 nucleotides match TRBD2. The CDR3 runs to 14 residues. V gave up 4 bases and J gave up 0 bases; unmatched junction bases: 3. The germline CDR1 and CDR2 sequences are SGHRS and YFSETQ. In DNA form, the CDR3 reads TGCGCCAGCAGCGAGAGCGGGGGCTCCTACGAGCAGTACTTC. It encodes CASSESGGSYEQYF.

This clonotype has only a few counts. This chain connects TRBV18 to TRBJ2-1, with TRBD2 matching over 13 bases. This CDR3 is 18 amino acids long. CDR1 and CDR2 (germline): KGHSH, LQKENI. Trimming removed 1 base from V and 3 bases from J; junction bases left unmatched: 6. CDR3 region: CASSPRRTSGGRYNEQFF. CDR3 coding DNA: TGTGCCAGCTCACCACGTCGGACTAGCGGGGGCCGCTACAATGAGCAGTTCTTC.

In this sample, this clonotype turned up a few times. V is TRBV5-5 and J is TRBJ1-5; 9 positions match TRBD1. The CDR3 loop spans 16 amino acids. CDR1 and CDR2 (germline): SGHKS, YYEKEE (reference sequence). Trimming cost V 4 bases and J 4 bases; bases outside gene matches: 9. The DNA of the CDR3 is TGTGCCAGCAGCCTAGGGACAGGGAGGGTAAATCAGCCCCAGCATTTT. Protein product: CASSLGTGRVNQPQHF.

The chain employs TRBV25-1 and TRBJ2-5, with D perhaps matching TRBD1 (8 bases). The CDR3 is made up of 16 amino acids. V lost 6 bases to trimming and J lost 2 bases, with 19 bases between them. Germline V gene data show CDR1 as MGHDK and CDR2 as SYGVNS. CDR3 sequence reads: CASSVRGGTGQETQYF. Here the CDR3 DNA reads TGTGCCAGCAGCGTCAGGGGGGGGACAGGTCAAGAGACCCAGTACTTC.